The present T cell receptor (beta chain) was sequenced within a study of identical twins. General study results and limits: Conclusions leaned on cross-sectional statistical analysis and did not track the same donors over time. Zero-insertion analyses were open to partial confounding by invariant MAIT and iNKT cells.

With regard to this clonotype: Its antigen is currently unknown.

TCRdb used MiXCR to reprocess the 5' RACE reads, holding one entry per CDR3 protein. The sample includes hundreds of thousands of distinct CDR3 sequences, roughly an eighth of them seen just once. The CDR3 has 17 amino acids. Germline CDR1 and CDR2: LGHDT and YNNKEL (reference sequence). Trimming took 0 bases from V and 0 from J, leaving 15 bases between them. A further study also used this sample, focusing on yellow fever vaccine responses in identical twins. In that study: Twins reportedly mounted vaccine T cell responses that seemed partly convergent, partly personalized.

V is TRBV3-1 and J is TRBJ2-7; a weak D match, TRBD2 (6 bases). The sample consisted of PBMCs. This sequence was found in a woman between 18 and 29 years old in good health. The CDR3 DNA is TGTGCCAGCAGCCAAGATTCGGCGGGATTGAGCTCCTACGAGCAGTACTTC. This encodes CASSQDSAGLSSYEQYF.